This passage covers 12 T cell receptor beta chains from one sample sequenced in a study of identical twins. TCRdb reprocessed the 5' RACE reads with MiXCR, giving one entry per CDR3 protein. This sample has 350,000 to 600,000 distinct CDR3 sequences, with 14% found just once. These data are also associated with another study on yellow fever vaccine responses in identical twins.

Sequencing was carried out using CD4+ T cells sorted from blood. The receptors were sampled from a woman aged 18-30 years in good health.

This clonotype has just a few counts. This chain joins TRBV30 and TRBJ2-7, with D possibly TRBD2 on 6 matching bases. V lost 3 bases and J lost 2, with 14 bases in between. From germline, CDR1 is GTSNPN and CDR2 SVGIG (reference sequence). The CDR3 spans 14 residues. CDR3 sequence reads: CAWSAAGFPYEQYF. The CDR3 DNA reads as TGTGCCTGGAGCGCCGCGGGGTTCCCCTACGAGCAGTACTTC.

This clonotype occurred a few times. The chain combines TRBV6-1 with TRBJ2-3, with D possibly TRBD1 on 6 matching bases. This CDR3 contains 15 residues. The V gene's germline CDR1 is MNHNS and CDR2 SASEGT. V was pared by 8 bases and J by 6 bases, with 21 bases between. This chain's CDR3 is CASQIRQARVDTQYF. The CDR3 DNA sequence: TGTGCCAGCCAGATTCGACAGGCCAGGGTGGATACGCAGTATTTT.

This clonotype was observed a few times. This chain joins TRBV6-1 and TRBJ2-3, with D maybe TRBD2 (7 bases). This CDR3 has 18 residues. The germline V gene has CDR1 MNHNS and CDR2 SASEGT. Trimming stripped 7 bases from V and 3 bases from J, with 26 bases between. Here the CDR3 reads CASIQGRGGRTRTDTQYF. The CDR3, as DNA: TGTGCCAGCATACAGGGTCGTGGCGGGAGAACTCGTACAGATACGCAGTATTTT.

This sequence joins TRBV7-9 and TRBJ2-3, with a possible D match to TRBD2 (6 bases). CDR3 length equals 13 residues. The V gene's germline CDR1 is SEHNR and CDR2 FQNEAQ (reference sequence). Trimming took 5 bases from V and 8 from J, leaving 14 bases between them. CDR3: CASSRKGGSTQYF. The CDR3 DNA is TGTGCCAGCAGCCGTAAGGGAGGAAGTACGCAGTATTTT.

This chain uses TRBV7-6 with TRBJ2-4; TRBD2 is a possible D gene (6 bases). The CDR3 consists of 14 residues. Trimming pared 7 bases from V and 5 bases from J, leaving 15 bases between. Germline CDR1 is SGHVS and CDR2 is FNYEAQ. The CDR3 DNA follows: TGTGCCAGCAACTTTACTAGCCCCCAAAACATTCAGTACTTC. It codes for CASNFTSPQNIQYF.

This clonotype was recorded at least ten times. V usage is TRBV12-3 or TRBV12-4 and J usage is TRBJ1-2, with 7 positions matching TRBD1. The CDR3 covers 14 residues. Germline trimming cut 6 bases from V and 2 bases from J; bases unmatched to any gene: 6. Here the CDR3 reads CASRSAGGNYGYTF. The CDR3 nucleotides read TGTGCCAGCAGATCGGCAGGGGGGAACTATGGCTACACCTTC.

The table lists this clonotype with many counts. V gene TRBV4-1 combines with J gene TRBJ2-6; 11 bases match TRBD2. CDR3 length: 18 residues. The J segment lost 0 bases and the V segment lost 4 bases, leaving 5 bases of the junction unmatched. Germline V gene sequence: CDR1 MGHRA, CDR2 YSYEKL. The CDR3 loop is CASSPTSGVTSGANVLTF. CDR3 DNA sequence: TGCGCCAGCAGCCCGACTAGCGGGGTAACCTCTGGGGCCAACGTCCTGACTTTC.

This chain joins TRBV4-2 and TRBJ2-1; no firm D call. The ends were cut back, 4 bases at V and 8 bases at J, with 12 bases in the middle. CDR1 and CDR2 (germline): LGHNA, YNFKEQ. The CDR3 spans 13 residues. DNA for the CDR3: TGTGCCAGCAGCCCAACCCTTCGCGATGAGCAGTTCTTC. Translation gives CASSPTLRDEQFF.

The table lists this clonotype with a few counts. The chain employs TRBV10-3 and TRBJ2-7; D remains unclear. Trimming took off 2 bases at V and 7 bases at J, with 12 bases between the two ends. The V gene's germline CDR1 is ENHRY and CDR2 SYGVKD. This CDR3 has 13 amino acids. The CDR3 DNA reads TGTGCCATCAGTGAGGGCATCTGGGGAGAGCAGTACTTC. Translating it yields CAISEGIWGEQYF.

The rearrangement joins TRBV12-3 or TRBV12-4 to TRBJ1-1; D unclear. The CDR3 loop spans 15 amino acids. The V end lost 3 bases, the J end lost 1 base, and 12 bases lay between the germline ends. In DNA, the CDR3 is TGTGCCAGCAGTTTCCTAATTCGACCGAACACTGAAGCTTTCTTT. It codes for CASSFLIRPNTEAFF.

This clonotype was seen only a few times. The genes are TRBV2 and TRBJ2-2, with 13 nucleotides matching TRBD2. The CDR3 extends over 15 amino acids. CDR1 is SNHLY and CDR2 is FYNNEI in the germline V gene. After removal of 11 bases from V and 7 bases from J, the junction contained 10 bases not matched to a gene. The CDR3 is CAGKGTSGAGGELFF. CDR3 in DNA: TGTGCCGGAAAAGGGACTAGCGGGGCCGGCGGGGAGCTGTTTTTT.

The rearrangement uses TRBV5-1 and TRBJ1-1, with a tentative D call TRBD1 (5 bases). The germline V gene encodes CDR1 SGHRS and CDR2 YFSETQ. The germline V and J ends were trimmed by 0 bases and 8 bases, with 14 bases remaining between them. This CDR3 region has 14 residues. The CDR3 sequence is CASSLEGMGTEAFF. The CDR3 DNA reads TGCGCCAGCAGCTTGGAAGGGATGGGGACCGAAGCTTTCTTT.